This T cell receptor beta chain was retrieved from a study of blood T cell repertoires in COVID-19 (dated by TCRdb to about 2020). Concerning the study at large: Samples covering the acute and convalescent phases of COVID-19 were provided by collaborators in the United States, Italy and Spain. The prospective study material was composed of cDNA or gDNA derived from T cells, B-cell-depleted T cells, or PBMCs. Deeply sampled blood TCRbeta repertoires from subjects exposed to, actively infected with, or recovered from COVID-19 were included in the dataset. The repertoires were made available in a free public database intended to serve as a resource for research on the immune response to SARS-CoV-2. Samples were obtained from the ongoing ImmuneRACE study (first 160 participants) and from 1,200 or so subjects provided by 6 global collaborators. The sample metadata nearly always contained a de-identified subject ID, COVID-19 status, age in years and sex. Where available, HLA class I and class II types were taken from metadata supplied by the sample provider and were not determined by assay-based typing. The paper's findings and limits, for the study overall: The amount of clinical and demographic metadata varied by source and participant and was provided uncurated.

Enrolling through a virtual design, the prospective study's participants ranged in age from about 18 to 100 years and lived across 24 United States geographic areas. In the prospective study, participants were assigned to cohorts based on the clinical history participants reported in a screening survey and a study questionnaire. Mobile phlebotomists in the prospective study collected whole blood, serum and a nasopharyngeal or oropharyngeal swab from every participant. Additional blood draws and questionnaires over an approximately 2-month period could optionally be provided by prospective study participants. Before DNA extraction, prospective study blood samples were shipped either frozen or at room temperature. With regard to this clone: No antigen is known for it. Base qualities were left out, and no much larger clone turns up one base away.

The immunoSEQ Assay, a bias-controlled multiplex PCR, was used to amplify TCRbeta CDR3 regions from genomic DNA. The source study handled its data this way. The number of nucleated cells in each sample was estimated by amplification of reference gene primers within the assay. To quantify the absolute abundance of each unique TCRbeta CDR3 rearrangement, sequence reads were collapsed and filtered. For each sample, productive Simpson clonality was calculated as the square root of Simpson's diversity index across productive rearrangements. The source is immuneACCESS, and TCRdb retained only in-frame sequences with V and J called. Part of the clones is not carried over; for the studies checked, unresolved V genes explain less than half of this, and the remainder is unexplained. Clone size and V and J calls were adopted from that table, with D and trimming inferred from the DNA. The sample profile shows 100,000 to 150,000 clones; around four fifths of them were found once. Approximately 2.4% of the sample comes from the top ten.

For CDR1 and CDR2, the germline V gene lists SNHLY and FYNNEI. The CDR3 runs 14 residues from the cysteine to the phenylalanine. Here the CDR3 DNA is all that survives: 42 bases in frame from base 1. V drops 3 bases and J drops 5 bases, leaving 13 bases in between. The chain is encoded by TRBV2 joined to TRBJ2-5; a tentative D call is TRBD1 (5 bases match). The clonotype originates from a man in his forties with acute COVID-19. Input material: PBMCs or T cells enriched from blood (not recorded which). CDR3 region: CASSDGRVVETQYF. The bases read TGTGCCAGCAGTGATGGCAGGGTTGTGGAGACCCAGTACTTC.